The 25 T cell receptor beta chains presented below share a single source sample, sequenced in a study of CD8 T cells in Susac syndrome. With random hexamers, roughly 0.45 to 1 ug RNA was reverse transcribed. TCRdb reprocessed the immunoSEQ multiplex PCR reads via MiXCR and lists one record per CDR3 protein. This sample yields 250,000 to 300,000 distinct CDR3 sequences, of which 85% are seen a single time; around 0.21% belongs to the top ten. Sequenced input: CD8+ T cells from PBMCs. These receptors originate from a human donor with multiple sclerosis.

The chain joins TRBV27 to TRBJ2-2; 10 bases map to TRBD2. The CDR3 is 17 amino acids. In germline, CDR1 is MNHEY, CDR2 SMNVEV (reference sequence). The V gene end was trimmed by 3 bases and the J gene end by 1 base; junction bases not matched to a gene: 5. The CDR3 spells CASSFFGLAVNTGELFF. CDR3 sequence (DNA): TGTGCCAGCAGTTTCTTCGGACTAGCGGTGAACACCGGGGAGCTGTTTTTT.

This sequence joins TRBV4-3 and TRBJ2-3; a possible D gene is TRBD2 (5 bases). Trimming left V 0 bases short and J 0 bases short, with 13 bases between. The CDR3 has 17 residues. The germline CDR1 and CDR2 sequences are LGHNA and YSLEER. The CDR3 is CASSQDPGFASTDTQYF. In DNA form, the CDR3 reads TGCGCCAGCAGCCAAGATCCGGGGTTCGCTAGCACAGATACGCAGTATTTT.

V usage is TRBV6-8 and J usage is TRBJ2-1; D possibly corresponds to TRBD2 (5 bases). The V end was cut by 9 bases, the J end by 5 bases, with 11 bases between. CDR1 MNHGY and CDR2 SAAAGT come from the germline V gene. The CDR3 totals 12 residues. The DNA for the CDR3 is TGTGCCAGGCCGAGGGAGCACAATGAGCAGTTCTTC. Protein sequence: CARPREHNEQFF.

J is TRBJ1-6 and V is TRBV27; D is ambiguous. The CDR3 spans 14 residues. Germline CDR1 MNHEY, CDR2 SMNVEV (reference sequence). Deletions cut 3 bases from V and 9 bases from J, with 12 bases between. The CDR3 DNA sequence: TGTGCCAGCAGTTTTAATGGGCCCCCTTCACCCCTCCACTTT. Encoded protein: CASSFNGPPSPLHF.

This clonotype was found a few times. The rearrangement links TRBV13 to TRBJ2-7; D unresolved. The CDR3 extends over 13 amino acids. Germline lookup yields CDR1 PRHDT and CDR2 FYEKMQ (reference sequence). V lost 1 base and J 2 bases, leaving 6 bases between the germline ends. CDR3 nucleotide sequence: TGTGCCAGCAGCTTAGACGGACCCTACGAGCAGTACTTC. It yields the protein CASSLDGPYEQYF. The full variable domain, completed using reference TRBV13 and TRBJ2-7, is AAGVIQSPRHLIKEKRETATLKCYPIPRHDTVYWYQQGPGQDPQFLISFYEKMQSDKGSIPDRFSAQQFSDYHSELNMSSLELGDSALYFCASSLDGPYEQYFGPGTRLTVT.

The V call is TRBV7-8, the J call TRBJ2-6, with D possibly matching TRBD2 (7 bases). Germline values: CDR1 SGHVS, CDR2 FQNEAQ. CDR3 length: 18 residues. Trimming cost V 0 bases and J 0 bases, with 12 bases left between them. The CDR3 sequence is CASSLATGGYSGANVLTF. The CDR3 DNA follows: TGTGCCAGCAGCTTAGCGACGGGGGGCTACTCTGGGGCCAACGTCCTGACTTTC. The full variable domain, completed using reference TRBV7-8 and TRBJ2-6, is GAGVSQSPRYKVAKRGQDVALRCDPISGHVSLFWYQQALGQGPEFLTYFQNEAQLDKSGLPSDRFFAERPEGSVSTLKIQRTQQEDSAVYLCASSLATGGYSGANVLTFGAGSRLTVL.

The chain links TRBV19 to TRBJ2-2; no reliable D call. This CDR3 is built from 15 residues. Germline V gene data show CDR1 as LNHDA and CDR2 as SQIVND (reference sequence). V lost 3 bases and J 3 bases, leaving 11 bases between the germline ends. The CDR3: CASSMASFYTGELFF. CDR3 in DNA: TGTGCCAGTAGTATGGCCAGCTTCTACACCGGGGAGCTGTTTTTT.

The genes are TRBV12-3 or TRBV12-4 and TRBJ2-1; 12 nucleotides agree with TRBD1. V lost 6 bases, J lost 7 bases, and 7 bases stayed unmatched. The CDR3 totals 15 residues. In DNA form, the CDR3 reads TGTGCCAGCAGCCTGGGACAGGGGGCTGTGAATGAGCAGTTCTTC. It codes for CASSLGQGAVNEQFF.

This chain connects TRBV7-3 to TRBJ2-3; 10 bases fit TRBD2. V gave up 4 bases and J gave up 2 bases; unmatched junction bases: 9. The CDR3 runs 17 residues. Germline CDR1 reads SGHTA; CDR2 reads FQGTGA. The CDR3 nucleotides read TGTGCCAGCAGCTCCCCCCCCACTAGCGGGACCACAGATACGCAGTATTTT. This gives the protein CASSSPPTSGTTDTQYF.

There are a few counts of this clonotype. V usage is TRBV28 and J usage is TRBJ2-2; D gene ambiguous. CDR1 and CDR2 (germline): MDHEN, SYDVKM. This CDR3 comprises 11 residues. V gave up 2 bases and J gave up 7 bases, with 2 bases separating them. The CDR3 DNA is TGTGCCAGCAGTTTAATCGGGGAGCTGTTTTTT. Its protein product is CASSLIGELFF. The full variable domain, in which reference TRBV28 and TRBJ2-2 provide the parts outside the CDR3, is DVKVTQSSRYLVKRTGEKVFLECVQDMDHENMFWYRQDPGLGLRLIYFSYDVKMKEKGDIPEGYSVSREKKERFSLILESASTNQTSMYLCASSLIGELFFGEGSRLTVL.

Only one count was recorded for this clonotype. The genes are TRBV20-1 and TRBJ2-1; TRBD2 matches at 8 bases. Losses at the gene ends were 0 bases for V and 8 bases for J; bases not matched to a gene: 9. This CDR3 comprises 15 residues. Germline V lookup: CDR1 DFQATT, CDR2 SNEGSKA (reference sequence). CDR3 nucleotides: TGCAGTGCTAGAGATAGGTCCGGACTAGCCTATGAGCAGTTCTTC. It specifies CSARDRSGLAYEQFF.

The rearrangement uses TRBV2 and TRBJ2-7, with 8 bases matching TRBD1. The CDR3 is made up of 14 amino acids. CDR1 and CDR2 (germline): SNHLY, FYNNEI. J gave up 2 bases and V 6 bases, and 6 bases lay outside the gene matches. The CDR3: CASRDREFAYEQYF. DNA for the CDR3: TGTGCCAGCAGGGACAGGGAGTTCGCCTACGAGCAGTACTTC.

This chain joins TRBV7-9 and TRBJ1-5, with D perhaps TRBD1 (5 bases). The V gene's germline CDR1 is SEHNR and CDR2 FQNEAQ (reference sequence). This CDR3 region has 15 residues. The germline V and J ends were trimmed by 0 bases and 5 bases, with 11 bases remaining between them. The CDR3 here is CASSLALTEHQPQHF. The CDR3 DNA sequence: TGTGCCAGCAGCTTAGCGCTGACAGAGCATCAGCCCCAGCATTTT. The whole variable domain, filled in from reference TRBV7-9 and TRBJ1-5, reads DTGVSQNPRHKITKRGQNVTFRCDPISEHNRLYWYRQTLGQGPEFLTYFQNEAQLEKSRLLSDRFSAERPKGSFSTLEIQRTEQGDSAMYLCASSLALTEHQPQHFGDGTRLSIL.

This clonotype was detected a few times. The rearrangement joins TRBV27 to TRBJ2-3; 7 nucleotides agree with TRBD2. J gave up 0 bases and V 2 bases, and 5 bases lay outside the gene matches. The CDR3 covers 16 residues. Per the germline V gene, CDR1 is MNHEY and CDR2 is SMNVEV (reference sequence). DNA for the CDR3: TGTGCCAGCAGTTTAATGGGCGGGAGAAGCACAGATACGCAGTATTTT. As protein: CASSLMGGRSTDTQYF.

The sample holds a few counts of this clonotype. The rearrangement uses TRBV9 and TRBJ1-5; 9 nucleotides align to TRBD1. The CDR3 loop spans 14 amino acids. The V segment lost 3 bases and the J segment 4 bases; nucleotides outside the gene matches: 2. The germline gives CDR1 SGDLS, CDR2 YYNGEE. The chain's CDR3 is CASSADRGNQPQHF. Here the CDR3 DNA reads TGTGCCAGCAGCGCCGACAGGGGGAATCAGCCCCAGCATTTT. Full variable domain (missing parts from reference TRBV9 and TRBJ1-5): DSGVTQTPKHLITATGQRVTLRCSPRSGDLSVYWYQQSLDQGLQFLIQYYNGEERAKGNILERFSAQQFPDLHSELNLSSLELGDSALYFCASSADRGNQPQHFGDGTRLSIL.

This clonotype was detected only once. The V and J genes are TRBV19 and TRBJ2-1, with D uncertain. Trimming left V 0 bases short and J 6 bases short, with 6 bases between. CDR1 and CDR2 (germline): LNHDA, SQIVND (reference sequence). This CDR3 contains 13 residues. In nucleotides, the CDR3 is TGTGCCAGTAGTATAGACGGCGGCAATGAGCAGTTCTTC. Residues: CASSIDGGNEQFF.

The V gene is TRBV27, the J gene TRBJ2-4; D remains unclear. The CDR3 length is 16 residues. V was pared by 3 bases and J by 0 bases, with 12 bases between. CDR1 and CDR2 (germline): MNHEY, SMNVEV (reference sequence). The CDR3 sequence is CASSFGGGLAKNIQYF. CDR3 nucleotides: TGTGCCAGCAGTTTTGGCGGTGGCCTAGCCAAAAACATTCAGTACTTC.

The chain couples TRBV6-1 to TRBJ2-7; D perhaps matches TRBD2 (5 bases). This CDR3 contains 14 residues. Germline CDR1 is MNHNS and CDR2 is SASEGT. V lost 2 bases, J lost 0 bases, and 8 bases lay in between. The CDR3 spells CASSEYAGSYEQYF. The CDR3 DNA is TGTGCCAGCAGTGAATACGCGGGCTCCTACGAGCAGTACTTC.

The rearrangement joins TRBV6-1 to TRBJ2-7; TRBD1 or TRBD2 may be the D gene (5 bases each). CDR3 length: 14 residues. Deletions cut 5 bases from V and 1 base from J, with 12 bases between. Looked up from germline, CDR1 is MNHNS and CDR2 is SASEGT. The CDR3: CASSPRDRSYEQYF. The CDR3 DNA reads TGTGCCAGCAGTCCCCGGGACCGTTCCTACGAGCAGTACTTC.

The chain joins TRBV19 to TRBJ2-1; D is undetermined. This CDR3 spans 15 amino acids. Germline CDR1 LNHDA, CDR2 SQIVND (reference sequence). With 0 bases removed from V and 3 bases from J, the gap between germline ends came to 9 bases. The CDR3 loop is CASSIEVPFYNEQFF. In DNA, the CDR3 is TGTGCCAGTAGTATAGAGGTGCCCTTCTACAATGAGCAGTTCTTC.

The CDR3 bases are TGTGCCAGCAGAGACCGGACGGCGGGGGAGCTGTTTTTT. Translated: CASRDRTAGELFF. J is TRBJ2-2 and V is TRBV6-1; D call uncertain. Germline assignment: CDR1 MNHNS and CDR2 SASEGT. Trimming removed 6 bases from V and 8 bases from J, with 13 bases in between. The CDR3 totals 13 residues.

The CDR3 loop is CSQWEGYTQYF. DNA for the CDR3: TGCAGCCAATGGGAAGGTTATACGCAGTATTTT. The chain uses TRBV29-1 and TRBJ2-3; D gene unclear. The CDR3 is made up of 11 amino acids. CDR1 SQVTM and CDR2 ANQGSEA come from the germline V gene. Trimming stripped 8 bases from V and 7 bases from J, with 13 bases between.

The V and J genes are TRBV3-1 and TRBJ2-2, with 15 bases that match TRBD2. This CDR3 has 17 residues. Germline V CDR1 and CDR2: LGHDT, YNNKEL (reference sequence). V lost 3 bases to trimming and J lost 9 bases; unmatched junction nucleotides: 8. CDR3 protein: CASSHYGLAGGTWELFF. CDR3 coding DNA: TGTGCCAGCAGCCATTACGGACTAGCGGGAGGGACCTGGGAGCTGTTTTTT.

The CDR3 DNA reads as TGCGCCAGCAGCCAAGCACCGGGCAGGCTTGACTACGAGCAGTACTTC. It encodes CASSQAPGRLDYEQYF. The rearrangement joins TRBV4-1 to TRBJ2-7; D uncertain. CDR3 size: 16 residues. The V end was cut by 1 base, the J end by 3 bases, with 16 bases between. The germline V gene encodes CDR1 MGHRA and CDR2 YSYEKL.

The chain uses TRBV7-9 and TRBJ2-5, with D maybe TRBD2 (5 bases). V gave up 5 bases and J gave up 10 bases, with 23 bases separating them. Germline lookup yields CDR1 SEHNR and CDR2 FQNEAQ (reference sequence). The CDR3 runs to 15 residues. The chain's CDR3 is CASSPRLPELLDQYF. The CDR3, as DNA: TGTGCCAGCAGCCCCCGACTACCGGAGTTACTGGACCAGTACTTC.